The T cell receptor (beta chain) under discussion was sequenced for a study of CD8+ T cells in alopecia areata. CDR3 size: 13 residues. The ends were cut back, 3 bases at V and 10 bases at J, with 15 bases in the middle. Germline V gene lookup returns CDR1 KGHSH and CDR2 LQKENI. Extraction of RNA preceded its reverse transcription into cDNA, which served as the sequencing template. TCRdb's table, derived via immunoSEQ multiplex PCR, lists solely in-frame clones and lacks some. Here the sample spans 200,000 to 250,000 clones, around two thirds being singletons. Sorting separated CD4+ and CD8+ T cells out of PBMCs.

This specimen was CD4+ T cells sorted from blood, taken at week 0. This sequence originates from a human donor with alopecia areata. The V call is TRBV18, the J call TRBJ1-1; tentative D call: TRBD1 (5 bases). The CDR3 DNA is TGTGCCAGCTCACCGGGTAGCTCGGGACGAGCTTTCTTT. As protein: CASSPGSSGRAFF.